What follows is one T cell receptor beta chain and its context. The antigen remains unidentified. PCR involved 60 Vbeta and 13 Jbeta primers. TCRdb's copy holds only in-frame clones and misses some; the assay was immunoSEQ multiplex PCR. Of about 200,000 clones listed, around nine tenths are singletons. The data originate from a study of cytomegalovirus exposure and HLA in healthy donors. Study information: Early released data comprised approximately 85 million unique TCRs from HLA-typed donors.

CDR3 length: 15 amino acids. The V end lost 2 bases, the J end lost 4 bases, and 12 bases lay between the germline ends. CDR1 is SGHRS and CDR2 is YFSETQ in the germline V gene. Study results and limitations: The HLA-A and HLA-B alleles of most subjects were reportedly predicted accurately from TCR beta sequences. In a later analysis, across HLA loci, associated TCR counts were highest for DRB1, lowest for HLA-C. Reportedly, a later analysis found an Asian-associated ancestry cluster had fewer N-insertions than the roughly 700-donor mean.

The receptor was isolated from a woman between 25 and 40 years old in good health and CMV-seronegative. This chain joins TRBV5-1 and TRBJ2-2; D remains unclear. Sequencing was performed on PBMCs. CDR3 coding DNA: TGCGCCAGCAGCTTAACTTCACCTGTCACCGGGGAGCTGTTTTTT. It is translated as CASSLTSPVTGELFF.